This TCR beta chain was observed in a study of long-term antiretroviral therapy in people with HIV. Study results and caveats: Controls exceeded HIV repertoires in CDR3 length range.

Details on this clone: Its matching antigen is unknown.

CDR3 length equals 15 residues. The V end lost 5 bases, the J end lost 4 bases, and 15 bases lay between the germline ends. From germline, CDR1 is SGHTA and CDR2 FQGNSA. With survey level as its setting, the immunoSEQ assay was v3.0. Some clones are missing from TCRdb's copy, which holds only in-frame ones; the method was immunoSEQ multiplex PCR. The sample yields over 40,000 clones, about 95% seen once. The rearrangement uses TRBV7-2 and TRBJ1-5, with D tentatively TRBD1 (5 bases). This material consisted of unsorted PBMCs, taken 3.7 years after starting antiretroviral therapy. The clonotype was recovered from a woman aged 45-65 years with HIV. CDR3 DNA: TGTGCCAGCAGCCCCGAGAACAGGAGAAATCAGCCCCAGCATTTT. Translated: CASSPENRRNQPQHF.